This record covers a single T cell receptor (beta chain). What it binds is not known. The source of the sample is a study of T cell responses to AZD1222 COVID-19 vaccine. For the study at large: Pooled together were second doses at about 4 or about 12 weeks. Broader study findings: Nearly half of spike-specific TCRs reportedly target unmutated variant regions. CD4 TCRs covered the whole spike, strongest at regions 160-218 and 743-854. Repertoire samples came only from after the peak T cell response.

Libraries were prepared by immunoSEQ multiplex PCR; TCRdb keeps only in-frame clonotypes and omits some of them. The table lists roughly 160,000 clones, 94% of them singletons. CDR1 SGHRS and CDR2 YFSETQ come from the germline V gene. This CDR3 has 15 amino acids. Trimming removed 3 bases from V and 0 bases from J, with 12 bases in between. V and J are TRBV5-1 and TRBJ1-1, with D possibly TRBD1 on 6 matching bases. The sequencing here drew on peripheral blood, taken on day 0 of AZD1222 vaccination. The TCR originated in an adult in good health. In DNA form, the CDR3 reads TGCGCCAGCAGCTCGACAACAGGGATGAACACTGAAGCTTTCTTT. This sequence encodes CASSSTTGMNTEAFF. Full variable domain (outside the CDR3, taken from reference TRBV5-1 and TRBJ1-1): KAGVTQTPRYLIKTRGQQVTLSCSPISGHRSVSWYQQTPGQGLQFLFEYFSETQRNKGNFPGRFSGRQFSNSRSEMNVSTLELGDSALYLCASSSTTGMNTEAFFGQGTRLTVV.